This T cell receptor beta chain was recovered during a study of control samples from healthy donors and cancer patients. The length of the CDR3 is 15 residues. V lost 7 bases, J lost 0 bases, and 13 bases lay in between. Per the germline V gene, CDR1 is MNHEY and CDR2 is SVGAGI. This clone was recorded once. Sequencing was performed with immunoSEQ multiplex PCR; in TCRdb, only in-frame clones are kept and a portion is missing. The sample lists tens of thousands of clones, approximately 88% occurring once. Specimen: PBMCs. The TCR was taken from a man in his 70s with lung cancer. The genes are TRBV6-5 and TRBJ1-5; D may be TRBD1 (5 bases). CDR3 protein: CASTPGRFSNQPQHF. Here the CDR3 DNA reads TGTGCCAGCACCCCGGGACGTTTTAGCAATCAGCCCCAGCATTTT.